The 20 T cell receptor beta chains below come from one sample, sequenced in a study of T-cell memory formation after mild COVID-19 listed by TCRdb under 2021. Libraries came from 5' RACE. TCRdb shows the sequencer as Illumina NovaSeq 6000. The public reads were quality trimmed at Q25 with fastp and then assembled into clones with MiXCR by TCRdb, keeping productive beta chains. When rows share a CDR3 protein, they turn into one entry using the most common DNA and genes. For this sample there are about 100,000 distinct CDR3 sequences; over 13% appear just once. The leading ten clones occupy 30% to 45% of the sample. The sample was PBMCs or a T cell subset sorted from them (not recorded which). The origin of the receptors is a man younger than 35 who had mild COVID-19 (a few samples of this study predate the infection). The sample titles of this study are shuffled in the database, so cell type and time point are left out; the donor was told from shared clones.

The table lists this clonotype with a few counts. The genes are TRBV27 and TRBJ1-1; maybe TRBD1 (5 bases). Germline loops: CDR1 MNHEY, CDR2 SMNVEV (reference sequence). This CDR3 is 15 amino acids long. V was pared by 5 bases and J by 1 base, with 14 bases between. The chain's CDR3 is CASSPGPTPNTEAFF. CDR3 DNA: TGTGCCAGCAGTCCGGGACCCACCCCGAACACTGAAGCTTTCTTT.

This clonotype was seen more than once but under ten times. V is TRBV29-1 and J is TRBJ1-1, with D perhaps TRBD1 (5 bases). CDR1 SQVTM and CDR2 ANQGSEA come from the germline V gene. V lost 6 bases and J lost 4, with 15 bases in between. This CDR3 comprises 13 residues. The CDR3 nucleotides read TGCAGCGTGCCCAGGGAAGGATTCACTGAAGCTTTCTTT. Its translation is CSVPREGFTEAFF.

This clonotype was found many times. V gene TRBV29-1 combines with J gene TRBJ2-7, with 8 bases that match TRBD1. Germline lookup yields CDR1 SQVTM and CDR2 ANQGSEA. The J segment lost 3 bases and the V segment lost 1 base, leaving 2 bases of the junction unmatched. This CDR3 is built from 13 residues. CDR3 sequence (DNA): TGCAGCGTTGAAGGGACAGGGTACTACGAGCAGTACTTC. Amino acids: CSVEGTGYYEQYF.

This clonotype turned up a few times. This chain connects TRBV24-1 to TRBJ2-3; D is unclear. V was trimmed by 2 bases and J by 2 bases, leaving 4 bases between them. Germline loops: CDR1 KGHDR, CDR2 SFDVKD. This CDR3 region has 13 residues. For the CDR3, the DNA is TGTGCCACCAGTGATTCTTACACAGATACGCAGTATTTT. Protein: CATSDSYTDTQYF.

This clonotype was observed a handful of times. The V call is TRBV9, the J call TRBJ1-1, with unresolved D. V lost 2 bases and J lost 3, with 8 bases in between. CDR1 SGDLS and CDR2 YYNGEE come from the germline V gene. This CDR3 region has 13 residues. The CDR3 sequence is CASSVRDHTEAFF. The CDR3 DNA reads as TGTGCCAGCAGCGTCCGAGACCACACTGAAGCTTTCTTT.

This clonotype was seen many times. J is TRBJ2-1 and V is TRBV7-6; unclear D gene. The CDR3 is 16 residues long. Trimming cost V 3 bases and J 4 bases, with 16 bases left between them. The V gene's germline CDR1 is SGHVS and CDR2 FNYEAQ. CDR3 region: CASSFGLGPVYNEQFF. The CDR3 nucleotides read TGTGCCAGCAGCTTCGGCCTCGGGCCAGTATACAATGAGCAGTTCTTC.

CDR3: CASSSREGSRNTGELFF. The CDR3 DNA sequence: TGTGCCAGCAGTTCCCGGGAGGGCAGCCGGAACACCGGGGAGCTGTTTTTT. The rearrangement joins TRBV12-3 or TRBV12-4 to TRBJ2-2; 8 bases agree with TRBD2. The CDR3 has 17 residues. The junction had 8 bases not matched to a gene; V was cut back by 4 bases and J by 1 base.

The table lists this clonotype with a few counts. V usage is TRBV20-1 and J usage is TRBJ2-7; TRBD1 matches at 9 bases. Losses at the gene ends were 3 bases for V and 5 bases for J; bases not matched to a gene: 2. This CDR3 spans 12 amino acids. CDR1 DFQATT and CDR2 SNEGSKA come from the germline V gene (reference sequence). Written as DNA, the CDR3 is TGCAGTGCTAGGGACAGGGGCCACGAGCAGTACGTC. Translating it yields CSARDRGHEQYV.

This sequence joins TRBV4-3 and TRBJ2-2; D not certain. The V end lost 5 bases, the J end lost 2 bases, and 12 bases lay between the germline ends. Germline V gives CDR1 LGHNA, CDR2 YSLEER. The CDR3 sequence is 15 residues long. CDR3 DNA: TGCGCCAGCAGCAATCCCGGGCCCAACACCGGGGAGCTGTTTTTT. This sequence encodes CASSNPGPNTGELFF.

Only a few counts were recorded for this clonotype. The V and J genes are TRBV24-1 and TRBJ2-1; a weak D match, TRBD2 (5 bases). Germline V gene data show CDR1 as KGHDR and CDR2 as SFDVKD. The CDR3 runs to 14 residues. V was clipped by 2 bases and J by 3 bases, with 7 bases between them. The CDR3 region is CATSDSGIYNEQFF. The DNA for the CDR3 is TGTGCCACCAGTGATTCCGGGATCTACAATGAGCAGTTCTTC.

The rearrangement joins TRBV7-8 to TRBJ2-1, with 8 bases that match TRBD2. CDR3 length: 16 residues. CDR1 and CDR2 (germline): SGHVS, FQNEAQ. The junction had 10 bases not matched to a gene; V was cut back by 0 bases and J by 9 bases. CDR3 loop: CASSLARGILAAEQFF. CDR3 sequence (DNA): TGTGCCAGCAGCTTAGCTCGGGGGATACTAGCGGCTGAGCAGTTCTTC.

This clonotype has just a few counts. The chain links TRBV6-5 to TRBJ2-3, with TRBD2 identical over 8 bases. Germline V gives CDR1 MNHEY, CDR2 SVGAGI. The CDR3 contains 14 residues. J gave up 3 bases and V 5 bases, and 4 bases lay outside the gene matches. CDR3 bases: TGTGCCAGCAGTATCGGGGGGGTAACAGATACGCAGTATTTT. This codes for CASSIGGVTDTQYF.

This clonotype was observed at least ten times. J is TRBJ2-3 and V is TRBV4-3; tentatively, D is TRBD1 (5 bases). CDR3 size: 15 residues. The V end was cut by 5 bases, the J end by 4 bases, with 16 bases between. Germline CDR1 and CDR2: LGHNA and YSLEER. The CDR3 DNA is TGCGCCAGCAGCTGGGGCAACCCCAGGGCAGATACGCAGTATTTT. Translation gives CASSWGNPRADTQYF.

This clonotype occurred a few times. This rearrangement joins TRBV20-1 to TRBJ2-1; D possibly corresponds to TRBD1 (6 bases). CDR1 and CDR2 (germline): DFQATT, SNEGSKA (reference sequence). The V gene lost 0 bases and the J gene lost 6 bases, with 9 bases spanning the gap. This CDR3 is built from 13 residues. The CDR3: CSARELGGNEQFF. In DNA form, the CDR3 reads TGCAGTGCTAGAGAGTTAGGGGGCAATGAGCAGTTCTTC.

This clonotype was observed a handful of times. This chain joins TRBV6-2 or TRBV6-3 and TRBJ2-3; D may match TRBD1 or TRBD2 (5 bases each). V lost 1 base and J lost 2, with 19 bases in between. Germline lookup yields CDR1 MNHEY and CDR2 SVGEGT. This CDR3 is built from 18 residues. This CDR3 is CASSYLASGTLTTDTQYF. CDR3 bases: TGTGCCAGCAGTTACTTGGCCTCCGGGACGCTGACCACAGATACGCAGTATTTT.

There are many counts of this clonotype. The gene calls are TRBV10-3 and TRBJ2-3, with a tentative D call TRBD1 (8 bases). Deletions cut 4 bases from V and 5 bases from J, with 13 bases between. This CDR3 spans 14 amino acids. CDR1 and CDR2 (germline): ENHRY, SYGVKD. DNA for the CDR3: TGTGCCATCAGTGGGACAGGGAGGGGAGATACGCAGTATTTT. Amino acid sequence: CAISGTGRGDTQYF.

This chain joins TRBV12-5 and TRBJ1-1, with D uncertain. The germline CDR1 and CDR2 sequences are LGHNT and FRNRAP. Trimming removed 5 bases from V and 1 base from J, with 8 bases in between. The CDR3 covers 13 residues. CDR3 protein: CASGPSPNTEAFF. The CDR3 DNA sequence: TGTGCTAGTGGTCCGTCCCCGAACACTGAAGCTTTCTTT.

Only a few counts were recorded for this clonotype. The CDR3 DNA reads as TGTGCCAGCAGTTTTGGCAATCAGCCCCAGCATTTT. It yields the protein CASSFGNQPQHF. This chain joins TRBV27 and TRBJ1-5; D uncertain. Germline V gene sequence: CDR1 MNHEY, CDR2 SMNVEV (reference sequence). This CDR3 is built from 12 residues. V was shortened by 3 bases and J by 2 bases, with 2 bases between the two germline ends.

The J gene is TRBJ1-5, the V gene TRBV30; D call uncertain. Trimming took 1 base from V and 2 from J, leaving 6 bases between them. Per germline, CDR1 GTSNPN and CDR2 SVGIG (reference sequence). CDR3 length equals 13 residues. CDR3 region: CAWSGPGNQPQHF. The CDR3 coding sequence is TGTGCCTGGAGTGGTCCGGGCAATCAGCCCCAGCATTTT.

V gene TRBV5-6 combines with J gene TRBJ2-2; D is ambiguous. Germline CDR1 is SGHDT and CDR2 is YYEEEE. The V end was cut by 0 bases, the J end by 6 bases, with 12 bases between. The CDR3 is 15 amino acids. The CDR3 loop is CASSLAILGPGELFF. Here the CDR3 DNA reads TGTGCCAGCAGCTTGGCCATTCTGGGTCCCGGGGAGCTGTTTTTT.